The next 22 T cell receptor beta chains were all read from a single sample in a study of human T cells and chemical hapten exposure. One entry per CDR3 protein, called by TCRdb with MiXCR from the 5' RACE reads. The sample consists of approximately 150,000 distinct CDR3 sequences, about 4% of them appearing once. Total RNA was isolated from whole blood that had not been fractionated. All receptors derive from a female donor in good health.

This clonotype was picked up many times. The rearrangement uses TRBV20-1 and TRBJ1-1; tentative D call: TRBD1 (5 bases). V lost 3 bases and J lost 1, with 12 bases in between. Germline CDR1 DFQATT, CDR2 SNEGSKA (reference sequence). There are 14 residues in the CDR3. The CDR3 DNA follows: TGCAGTGCTAGGATCGCAGGGCCGAACACTGAAGCTTTCTTT. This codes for CSARIAGPNTEAFF.

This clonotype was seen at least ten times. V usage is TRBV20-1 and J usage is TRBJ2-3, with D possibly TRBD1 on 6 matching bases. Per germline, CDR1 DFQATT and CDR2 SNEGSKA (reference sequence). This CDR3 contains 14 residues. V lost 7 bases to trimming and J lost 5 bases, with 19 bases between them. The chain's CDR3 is CSVLQGLGVDTQYF. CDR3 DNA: TGCAGTGTCCTACAGGGTCTAGGGGTAGATACGCAGTATTTT.

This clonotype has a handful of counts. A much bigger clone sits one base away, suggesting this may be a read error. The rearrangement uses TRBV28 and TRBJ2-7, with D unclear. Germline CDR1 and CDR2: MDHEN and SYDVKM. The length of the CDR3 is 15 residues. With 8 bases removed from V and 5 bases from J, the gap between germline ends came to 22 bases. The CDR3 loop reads CASLLGQSTTDEQYF. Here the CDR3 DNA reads TGTGCCAGCCTATTAGGGCAGTCTACTACCGACGAGCAGTACTTC.

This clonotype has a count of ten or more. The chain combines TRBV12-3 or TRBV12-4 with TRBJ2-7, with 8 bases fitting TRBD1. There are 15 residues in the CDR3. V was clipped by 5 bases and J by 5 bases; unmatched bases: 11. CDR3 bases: TGTGCCAGCAGTCTCGCATCGGGACAGGCCCACGAGCAGTACTTC. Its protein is CASSLASGQAHEQYF.

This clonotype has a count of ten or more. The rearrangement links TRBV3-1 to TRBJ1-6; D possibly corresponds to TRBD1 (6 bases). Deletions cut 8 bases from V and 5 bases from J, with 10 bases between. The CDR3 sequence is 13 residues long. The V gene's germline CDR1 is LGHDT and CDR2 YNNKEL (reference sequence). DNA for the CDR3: TGTGCCAGCGCGGGACAAAATAATTCACCCCTCCACTTT. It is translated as CASAGQNNSPLHF.

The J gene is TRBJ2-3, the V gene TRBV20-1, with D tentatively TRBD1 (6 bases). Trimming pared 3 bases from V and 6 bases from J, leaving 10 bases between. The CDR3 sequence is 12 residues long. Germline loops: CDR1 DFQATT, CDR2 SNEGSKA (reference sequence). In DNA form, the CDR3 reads TGCAGTGCTAGTCAGGGGTTGGATACGCAGTATTTT. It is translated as CSASQGLDTQYF.

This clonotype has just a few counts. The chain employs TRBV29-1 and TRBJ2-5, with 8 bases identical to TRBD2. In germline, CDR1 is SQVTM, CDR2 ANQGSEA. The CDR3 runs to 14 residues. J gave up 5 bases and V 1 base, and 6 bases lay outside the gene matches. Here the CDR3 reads CSVEVGGAGETQYF. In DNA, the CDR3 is TGCAGCGTTGAAGTCGGGGGGGCCGGCGAGACCCAGTACTTC.

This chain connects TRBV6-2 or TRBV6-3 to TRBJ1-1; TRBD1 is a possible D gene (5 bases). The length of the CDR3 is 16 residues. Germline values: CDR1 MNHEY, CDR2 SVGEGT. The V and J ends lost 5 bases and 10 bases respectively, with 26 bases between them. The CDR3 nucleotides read TGTGCCAGCAGTACCCCTTCCCCCACAGGATCGGGGACAGCTTTCTTT. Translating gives CASSTPSPTGSGTAFF.

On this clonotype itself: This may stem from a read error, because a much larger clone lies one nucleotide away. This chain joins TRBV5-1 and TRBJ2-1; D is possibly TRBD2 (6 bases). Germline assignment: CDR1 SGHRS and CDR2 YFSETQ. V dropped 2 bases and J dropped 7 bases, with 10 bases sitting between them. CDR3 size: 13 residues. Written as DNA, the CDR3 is TGCGCCAGCAGCTTACAGGAGGGGAATGAGCAGTTCTTC. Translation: CASSLQEGNEQFF.

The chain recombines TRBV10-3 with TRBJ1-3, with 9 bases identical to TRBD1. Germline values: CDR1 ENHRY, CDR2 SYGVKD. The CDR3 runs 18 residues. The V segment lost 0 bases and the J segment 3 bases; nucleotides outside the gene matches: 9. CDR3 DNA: TGTGCCATCAGTGAGTCTTCAGGACAGGGGACTTTTGGAAACACCATATATTTT. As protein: CAISESSGQGTFGNTIYF.

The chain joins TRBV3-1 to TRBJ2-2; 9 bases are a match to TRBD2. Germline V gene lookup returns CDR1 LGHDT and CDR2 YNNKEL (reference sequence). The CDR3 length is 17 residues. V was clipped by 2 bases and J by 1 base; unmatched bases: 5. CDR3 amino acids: CASSQQPSGVNTGELFF. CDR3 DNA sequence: TGTGCCAGCAGCCAACAACCTAGCGGGGTGAACACCGGGGAGCTGTTTTTT. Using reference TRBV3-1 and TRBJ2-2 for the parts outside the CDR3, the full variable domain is DTAVSQTPKYLVTQMGNDKSIKCEQNLGHDTMYWYKQDSKKFLKIMFSYNNKELIINETVPNRFSPKSPDKAHLNLHINSLELGDSAVYFCASSQQPSGVNTGELFFGEGSRLTVL.

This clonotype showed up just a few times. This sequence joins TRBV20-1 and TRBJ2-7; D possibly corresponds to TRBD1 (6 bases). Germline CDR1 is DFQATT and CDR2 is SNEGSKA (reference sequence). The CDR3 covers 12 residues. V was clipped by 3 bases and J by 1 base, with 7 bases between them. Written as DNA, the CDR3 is TGCAGTGCTAGTCAGGGGTCCTACGAGCAGTACTTC. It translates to CSASQGSYEQYF.

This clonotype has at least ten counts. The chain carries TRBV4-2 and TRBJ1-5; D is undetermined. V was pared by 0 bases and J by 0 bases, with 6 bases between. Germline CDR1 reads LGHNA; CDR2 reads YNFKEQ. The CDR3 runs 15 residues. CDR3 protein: CASSQDPYSNQPQHF. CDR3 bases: TGTGCCAGCAGCCAAGACCCTTATAGCAATCAGCCCCAGCATTTT.

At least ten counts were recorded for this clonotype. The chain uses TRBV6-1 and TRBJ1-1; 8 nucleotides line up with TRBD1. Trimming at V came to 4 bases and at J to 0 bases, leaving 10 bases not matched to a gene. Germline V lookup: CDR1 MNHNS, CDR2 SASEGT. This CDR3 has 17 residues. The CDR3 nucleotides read TGTGCCAGCAGTGCGCTTGGGACAGGACCCATGAACACTGAAGCTTTCTTT. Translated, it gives CASSALGTGPMNTEAFF.

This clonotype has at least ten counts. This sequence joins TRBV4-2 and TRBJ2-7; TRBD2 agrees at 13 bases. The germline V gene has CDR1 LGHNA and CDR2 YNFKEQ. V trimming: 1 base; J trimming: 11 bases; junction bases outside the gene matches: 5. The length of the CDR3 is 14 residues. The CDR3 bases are TGTGCCAGCAGCCAAGGTGGACTAGCGGGGGTGGAGTACTTC. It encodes CASSQGGLAGVEYF.

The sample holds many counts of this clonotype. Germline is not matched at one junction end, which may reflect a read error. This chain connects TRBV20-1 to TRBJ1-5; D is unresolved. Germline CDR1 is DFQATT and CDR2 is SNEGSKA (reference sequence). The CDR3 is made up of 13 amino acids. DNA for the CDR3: TGCAGTGCAAGAGGACGGATCAATCAGCCCCAGCATTTT. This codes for CSARGRINQPQHF.

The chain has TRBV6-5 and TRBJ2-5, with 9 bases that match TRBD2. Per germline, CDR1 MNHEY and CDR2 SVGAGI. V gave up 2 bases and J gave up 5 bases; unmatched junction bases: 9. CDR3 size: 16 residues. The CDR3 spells CASSYGGGANLETQYF. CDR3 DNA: TGTGCCAGCAGTTACGGCGGGGGGGCTAACCTCGAGACCCAGTACTTC.

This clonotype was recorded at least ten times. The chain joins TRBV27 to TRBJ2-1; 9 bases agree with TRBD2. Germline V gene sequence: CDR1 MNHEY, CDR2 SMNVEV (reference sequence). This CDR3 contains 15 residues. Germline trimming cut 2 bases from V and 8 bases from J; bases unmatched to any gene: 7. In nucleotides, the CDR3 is TGTGCCAGCAGTTTAAGAGCGGGGGGCAGCGATGAGCAGTTCTTC. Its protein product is CASSLRAGGSDEQFF.

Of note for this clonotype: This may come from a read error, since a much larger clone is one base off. The CDR3 DNA sequence: TGTGCCAGCAGGGGGACAGGGACTAAAGCCAAAAACATTCAGTACTTC. It specifies CASRGTGTKAKNIQYF. The genes are TRBV6-1 and TRBJ2-4, with TRBD1 matching over 9 bases. With V trimmed by 6 bases and J by 0 bases, 6 bases remained unmatched. The germline V gene encodes CDR1 MNHNS and CDR2 SASEGT. This CDR3 comprises 16 residues.

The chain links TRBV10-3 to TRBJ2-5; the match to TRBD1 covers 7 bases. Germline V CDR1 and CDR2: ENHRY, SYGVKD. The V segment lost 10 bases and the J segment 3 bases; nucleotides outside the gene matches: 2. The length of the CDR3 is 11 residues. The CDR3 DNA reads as TGTGCCACGGGGACAGAAGAGACCCAGTACTTC. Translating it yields CATGTEETQYF.

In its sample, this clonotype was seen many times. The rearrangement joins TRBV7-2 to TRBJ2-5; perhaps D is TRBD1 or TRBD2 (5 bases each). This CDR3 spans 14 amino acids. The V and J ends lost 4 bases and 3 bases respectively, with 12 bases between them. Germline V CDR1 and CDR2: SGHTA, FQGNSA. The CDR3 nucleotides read TGTGCCAGCAGCTCTGGGACGGTTAAAGAGACCCAGTACTTC. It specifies CASSSGTVKETQYF.

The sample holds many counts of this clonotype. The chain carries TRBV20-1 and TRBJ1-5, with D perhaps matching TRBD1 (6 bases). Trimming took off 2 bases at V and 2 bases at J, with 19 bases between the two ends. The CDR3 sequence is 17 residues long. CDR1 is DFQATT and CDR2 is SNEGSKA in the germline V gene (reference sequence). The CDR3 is CSARSREGVSGNQPQHF. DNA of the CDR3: TGCAGTGCTAGAAGCAGGGAGGGGGTTTCGGGCAATCAGCCCCAGCATTTT.